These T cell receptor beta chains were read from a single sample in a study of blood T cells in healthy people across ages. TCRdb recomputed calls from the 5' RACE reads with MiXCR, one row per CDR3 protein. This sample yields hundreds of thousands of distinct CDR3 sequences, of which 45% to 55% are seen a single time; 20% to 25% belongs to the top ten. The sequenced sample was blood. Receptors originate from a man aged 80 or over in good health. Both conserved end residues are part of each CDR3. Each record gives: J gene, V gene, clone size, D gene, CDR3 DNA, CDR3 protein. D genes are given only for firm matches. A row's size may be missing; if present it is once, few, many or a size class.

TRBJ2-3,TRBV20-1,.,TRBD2,TGCAGTGCCGATCTCTTAGCGGGAGGGGACACAGATACGCAGTATTTT,CSADLLAGGDTDTQYF
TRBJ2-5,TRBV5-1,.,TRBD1,TGCGCCAGCAGCCCACGGGGACAGGTGGGGGAGCAGTACTTC,CASSPRGQVGEQYF
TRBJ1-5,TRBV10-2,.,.,TGCGCCAGCACTACCGACCCAAATCAGCCCCAGCATTTT,CASTTDPNQPQHF
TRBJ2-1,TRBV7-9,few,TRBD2,TGTGCTAGCAGCTTACAGCGGGGGACCCTTAAAGGTGAGCAGTTCTTC,CASSLQRGTLKGEQFF
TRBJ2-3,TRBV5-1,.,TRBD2,TGCGCCAGCAGCTTGGGCGGGGGAACTAACACAGATACGCAGTATTTT,CASSLGGGTNTDTQYF
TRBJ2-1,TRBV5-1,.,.,TGCGCCAGCAATGGAGCGGCAAACTACAATGAGCAGTTCTTC,CASNGAANYNEQFF
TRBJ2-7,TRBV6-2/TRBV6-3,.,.,TGTGCCAGCAGCGACGGGGTATTGGGCTCCTACGAGCAGTACTTC,CASSDGVLGSYEQYF
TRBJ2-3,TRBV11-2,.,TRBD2,TGTGCCAGCAGCAACCGACTAGCGGCATACACAGATACGCAGTATTTT,CASSNRLAAYTDTQYF
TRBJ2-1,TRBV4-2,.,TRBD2,TGTGCCAGCAGCCGTGGGACTAGCGGGACTGATGGAGACAATGAGCAGTTCTTC,CASSRGTSGTDGDNEQFF
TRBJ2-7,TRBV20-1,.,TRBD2,TGCAGCGTTCGCGGGACTAGCGGGTCCGAGCAGTACTTC,CSVRGTSGSEQYF
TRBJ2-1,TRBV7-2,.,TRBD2,TGTGCCAGCAGCTTACAAAGCGGGGGGGCCTACAATGAGCAGTTCTTC,CASSLQSGGAYNEQFF
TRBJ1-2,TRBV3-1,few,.,TGTGCCAGCAGCCAAGACAGGGGAAGCTACACCTTC,CASSQDRGSYTF
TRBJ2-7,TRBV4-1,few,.,TGCGCCAGCAGCCAAGAGGGTACCCAGGGACCCTACAATGAGCAGTACTTC,CASSQEGTQGPYNEQYF
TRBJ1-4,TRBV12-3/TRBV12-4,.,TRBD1,TGTGCCAGCAGTTTAGCCTCCGGGACAGAGAGTGAAAAACTGTTTTTT,CASSLASGTESEKLFF
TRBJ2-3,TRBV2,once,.,TGTGCCAGCAGTGAAGTAGCGGCAAGATGGTATTTT,CASSEVAARWYF
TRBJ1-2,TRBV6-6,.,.,TGTGCCAGCTCGGGGCGTGACTATGGCTACACCTTC,CASSGRDYGYTF
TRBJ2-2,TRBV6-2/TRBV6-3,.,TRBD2,TGTGCCAGCAGTAAACTAGCGGGAGGCCCTTCCGGGGAGCTGTTTTTT,CASSKLAGGPSGELFF
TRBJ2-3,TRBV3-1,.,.,TGTGCCAGCAGCCCATTGCTAGCCGGCTCTACAGATACGCAGTATTTT,CASSPLLAGSTDTQYF
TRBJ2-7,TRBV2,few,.,TGTGCCAGCAGTGATCGGTTCTCCTACGAGCAGTACTTC,CASSDRFSYEQYF
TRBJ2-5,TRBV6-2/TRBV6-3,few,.,TGTGCCAGCAGTTACGGGGTAGCGTCGGAGACCCAGTACTTC,CASSYGVASETQYF
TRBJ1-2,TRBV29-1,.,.,TGCAGCGTTCCAACCGCCAACTATGGCTACACCTTC,CSVPTANYGYTF
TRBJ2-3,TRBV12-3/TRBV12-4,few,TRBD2,TGTGCCAGCAGTCCAAATAGCGGGAACACAGATACGCAGTATTTT,CASSPNSGNTDTQYF
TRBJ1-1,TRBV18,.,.,TGTGCCAGCTCACCGCTAGGCAGGGAGACCACTGAAGCTTTCTTT,CASSPLGRETTEAFF
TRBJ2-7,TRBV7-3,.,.,TGTGCCAGCAGCCCCCTGCCGGGCGAGCAGTACTTC,CASSPLPGEQYF
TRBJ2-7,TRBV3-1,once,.,TGTTCCAGCAGCCTTCTTCGCGAGCAGTACTTC,CSSSLLREQYF
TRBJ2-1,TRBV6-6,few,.,TGTGCCTGCCTACGGGATACCTACAATGAGCAGTTCTTC,CACLRDTYNEQFF
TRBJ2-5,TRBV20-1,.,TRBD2,TGCAGTGCTCCCGGGACTAGCGGGAGGGAGACCCAGTACTTC,CSAPGTSGRETQYF
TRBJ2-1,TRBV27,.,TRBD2,TGTGCCAGCAGTCTACAGACTAGCGGGGGGAATGAGCAGTTCTTC,CASSLQTSGGNEQFF
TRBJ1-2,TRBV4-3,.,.,TGCGCCAGCAGCCAAGATGGTGGAGCTCAAAGGGACGGCTACACCTTC,CASSQDGGAQRDGYTF
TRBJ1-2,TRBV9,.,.,TGTGCCAGCAGCGTACAGGGCCGGTCGGGCTATGGCTACACCTTC,CASSVQGRSGYGYTF
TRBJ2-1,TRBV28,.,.,TGTGCCAGCAGTTTGCACGGGTCTGGTGAGCAGTTCTTC,CASSLHGSGEQFF
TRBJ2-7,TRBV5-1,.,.,TGCGCCAGTCATTTGGGAGGTAGCGCCTACGAGCAGTACTTC,CASHLGGSAYEQYF
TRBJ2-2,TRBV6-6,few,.,TGTGCCAGCATCCTATGGGGACACGGACATGACACCGGGGAGCTGTTTTTT,CASILWGHGHDTGELFF
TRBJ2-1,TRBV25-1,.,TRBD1,TGTGCCAGCAGTGACGGACAGGGACGGAATGGGCAGTTCTTC,CASSDGQGRNGQFF
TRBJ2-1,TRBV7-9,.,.,TGTGCCAGCAGGTCGTCGGGGAGTTCCTACAATGAGCAGTTCTTC,CASRSSGSSYNEQFF
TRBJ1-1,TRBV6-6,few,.,TGTGCCAGCAGACTAAGTTACCCCCAGGGTAAAGCTTTCTTT,CASRLSYPQGKAFF
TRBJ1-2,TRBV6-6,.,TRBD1,TGTGCCAGCAGTTACGCTACCGGGACAGGATCGGTTGATGGCTACACCTTC,CASSYATGTGSVDGYTF
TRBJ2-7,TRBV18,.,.,TGTGCCAGCTCACCAGGACCACCCTACGAGCAGTACTTC,CASSPGPPYEQYF
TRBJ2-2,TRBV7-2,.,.,TGTGCCAGCAGCTTAGATACTGGGGGCCCCGGGGAGCTGTTTTTT,CASSLDTGGPGELFF
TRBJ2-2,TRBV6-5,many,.,TGTGCCAGCAGTTACAATTTAGGACTGGAGCTGTTTTTT,CASSYNLGLELFF
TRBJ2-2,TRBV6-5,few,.,TGTGCCAGCAGTTTACAAACCGGGGAGCTGTTTTTT,CASSLQTGELFF
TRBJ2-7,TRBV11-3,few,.,TGTGCCAGCAGCTTAGCTCCTTCGCACGAGCAGTACTTC,CASSLAPSHEQYF
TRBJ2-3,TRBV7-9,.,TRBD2,TGTGCCAGCAGCCCCGGTAGCGGGAGGGCAAACGCAGATACGCAGTATTTT,CASSPGSGRANADTQYF
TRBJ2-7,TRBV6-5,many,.,TGTGCCAGCGGGCGAGGACAACCCCTCTACGAGCAGTACTTC,CASGRGQPLYEQYF
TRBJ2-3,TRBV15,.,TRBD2,TGTGCCACCAGCAGAGCCGGGAGCGGGGGCACAGATACGCAGTATTTT,CATSRAGSGGTDTQYF
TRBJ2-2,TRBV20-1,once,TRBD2,TGCAGTGCTAGAGAGGGAGGGGCGATCACCGGGGAGCTGTTTTTT,CSAREGGAITGELFF
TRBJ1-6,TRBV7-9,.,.,TGTGCCAGCAGCTTAGAAATCGTGGGATCACCCCTCCACTTT,CASSLEIVGSPLHF
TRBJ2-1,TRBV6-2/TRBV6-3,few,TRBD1,TGTGCCAGCAGTTACAACAGACAGGGGTCGGCTGAGCAGTTCTTC,CASSYNRQGSAEQFF
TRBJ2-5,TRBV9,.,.,TGTGCCAGCAGCGCCTCGGACTCCGACAGGCTCAATGAGCAGTACTTC,CASSASDSDRLNEQYF
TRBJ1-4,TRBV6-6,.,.,TGTGCCAGCAGTTTCGGACATTCGGGTGAAAAACTGTTTTTT,CASSFGHSGEKLFF
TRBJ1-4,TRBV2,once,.,TGTGCCAGCAGTGAATTGGGATCTGCGGTTGAAAAACTGTTTTTT,CASSELGSAVEKLFF
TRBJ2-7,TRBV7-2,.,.,TGTGCCAGCAGCCCACTAAGCGGGTACTCCTACGAGCAGTACTTC,CASSPLSGYSYEQYF
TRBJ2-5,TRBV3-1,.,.,TGTGCCAGCAGCCAAGCACGGGGACGAGAGACCCAGTACTTC,CASSQARGRETQYF
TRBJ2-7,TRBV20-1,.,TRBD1,TGCAGTGCCGGATCCGGGACAGGGGCCTACGAGCAGTACTTC,CSAGSGTGAYEQYF
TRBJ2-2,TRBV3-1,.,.,TGTGCCAGCAGCCCCCCCGGGGGGCTTGGCACCGGGGAGCTGTTTTTT,CASSPPGGLGTGELFF
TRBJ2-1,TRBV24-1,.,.,TGTGCCACCAGTGATCCCCCAGGCGATGAGCAGTTCTTC,CATSDPPGDEQFF
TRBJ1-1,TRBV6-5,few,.,TGTGCCAGCCAGGTGGGAAACACTGAAGCTTTCTTT,CASQVGNTEAFF